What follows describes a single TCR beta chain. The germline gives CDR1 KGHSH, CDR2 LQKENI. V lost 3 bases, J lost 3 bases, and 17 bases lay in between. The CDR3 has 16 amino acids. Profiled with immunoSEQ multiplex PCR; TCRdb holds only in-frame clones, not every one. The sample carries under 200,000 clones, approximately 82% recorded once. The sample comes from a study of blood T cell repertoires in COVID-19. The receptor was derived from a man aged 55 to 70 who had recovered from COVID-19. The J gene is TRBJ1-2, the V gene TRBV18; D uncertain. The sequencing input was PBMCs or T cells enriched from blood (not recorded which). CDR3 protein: CASSPLTWRLDYGYTF. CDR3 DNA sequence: TGTGCCAGCTCACCCCTCACTTGGAGGTTGGACTATGGCTACACCTTC.